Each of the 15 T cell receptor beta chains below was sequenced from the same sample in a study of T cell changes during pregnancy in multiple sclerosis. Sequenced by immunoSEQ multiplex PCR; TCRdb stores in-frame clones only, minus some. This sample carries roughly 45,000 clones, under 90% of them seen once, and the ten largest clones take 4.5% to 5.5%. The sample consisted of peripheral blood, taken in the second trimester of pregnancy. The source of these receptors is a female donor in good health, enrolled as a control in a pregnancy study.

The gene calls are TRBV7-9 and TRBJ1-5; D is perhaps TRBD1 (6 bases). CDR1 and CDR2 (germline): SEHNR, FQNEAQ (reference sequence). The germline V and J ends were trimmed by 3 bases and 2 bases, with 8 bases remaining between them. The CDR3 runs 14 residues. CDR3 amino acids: CASSFSGGNQPQHF. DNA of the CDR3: TGTGCCAGCAGCTTTTCAGGGGGCAATCAGCCCCAGCATTTT.

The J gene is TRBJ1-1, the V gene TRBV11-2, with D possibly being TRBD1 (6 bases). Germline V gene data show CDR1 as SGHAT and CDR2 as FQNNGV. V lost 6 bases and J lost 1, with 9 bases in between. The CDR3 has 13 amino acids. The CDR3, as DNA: TGTGCCAGCAGGGGGGGGGCGAACACTGAAGCTTTCTTT. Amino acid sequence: CASRGGANTEAFF.

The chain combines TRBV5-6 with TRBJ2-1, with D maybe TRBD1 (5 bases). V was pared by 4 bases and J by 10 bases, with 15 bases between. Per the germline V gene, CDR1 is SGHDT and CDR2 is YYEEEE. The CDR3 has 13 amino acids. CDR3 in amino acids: CASSEDRGQEQFF. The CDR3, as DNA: TGTGCCAGCAGCGAAGACCGAGGACAAGAGCAGTTCTTC.

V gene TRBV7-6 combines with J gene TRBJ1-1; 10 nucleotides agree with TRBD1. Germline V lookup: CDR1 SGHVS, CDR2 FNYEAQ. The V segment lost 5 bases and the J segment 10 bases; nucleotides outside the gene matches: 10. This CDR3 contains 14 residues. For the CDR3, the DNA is TGTGCCAGCAGCGTAAATAGGGGGACAGGGGTAGCTTTCTTT. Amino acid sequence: CASSVNRGTGVAFF.

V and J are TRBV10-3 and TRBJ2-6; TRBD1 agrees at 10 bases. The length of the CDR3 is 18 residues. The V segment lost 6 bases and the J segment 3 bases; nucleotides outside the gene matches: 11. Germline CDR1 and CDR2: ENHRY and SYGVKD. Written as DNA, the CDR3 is TGTGCCATCAGCAATCAGGGGACAGGGGTCGGTGGGGCCAACGTCCTGACTTTC. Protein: CAISNQGTGVGGANVLTF.

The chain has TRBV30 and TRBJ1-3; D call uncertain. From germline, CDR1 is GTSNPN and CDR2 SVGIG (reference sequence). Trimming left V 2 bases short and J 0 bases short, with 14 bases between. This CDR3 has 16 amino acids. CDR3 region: CAWSFTRTSSGNTIYF. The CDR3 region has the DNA TGTGCCTGGAGTTTCACAAGGACTAGCTCTGGAAACACCATATATTTT.

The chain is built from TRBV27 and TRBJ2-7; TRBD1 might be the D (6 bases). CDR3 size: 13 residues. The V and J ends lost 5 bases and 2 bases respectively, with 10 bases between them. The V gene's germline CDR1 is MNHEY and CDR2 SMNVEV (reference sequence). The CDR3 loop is CASSDGDTYEQYF. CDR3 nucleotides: TGTGCCAGCAGTGATGGGGACACCTACGAGCAGTACTTC.

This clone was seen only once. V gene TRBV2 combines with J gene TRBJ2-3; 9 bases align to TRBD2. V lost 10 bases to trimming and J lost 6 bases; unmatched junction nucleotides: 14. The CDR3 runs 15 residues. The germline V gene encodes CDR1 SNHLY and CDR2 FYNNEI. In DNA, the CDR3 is TGTGCCACCTACGGAGCGGGGGGCCAGCCCGATACGCAGTATTTT. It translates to CATYGAGGQPDTQYF.

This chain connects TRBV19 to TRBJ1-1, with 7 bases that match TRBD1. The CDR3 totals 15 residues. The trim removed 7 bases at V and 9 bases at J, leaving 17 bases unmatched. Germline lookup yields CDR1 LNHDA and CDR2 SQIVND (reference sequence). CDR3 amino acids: CASTSISTGMGKAFF. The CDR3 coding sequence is TGTGCCAGTACCTCAATCTCGACAGGGATGGGTAAAGCTTTCTTT.

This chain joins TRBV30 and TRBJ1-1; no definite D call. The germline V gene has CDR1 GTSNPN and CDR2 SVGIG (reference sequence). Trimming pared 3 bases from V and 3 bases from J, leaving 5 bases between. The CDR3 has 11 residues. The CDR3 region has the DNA TGTGCCTGGAGAGCCTACACTGAAGCTTTCTTT. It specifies CAWRAYTEAFF.

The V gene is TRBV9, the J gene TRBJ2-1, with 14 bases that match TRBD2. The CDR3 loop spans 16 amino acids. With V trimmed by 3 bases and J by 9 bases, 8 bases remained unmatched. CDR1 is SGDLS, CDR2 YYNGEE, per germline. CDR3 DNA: TGTGCCAGCAGCGACCTGACTAGCGGGGGGGCATTTGAGCAGTTCTTC. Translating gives CASSDLTSGGAFEQFF.

The CDR3 region is CASSQVGAGDDQPQHF. In nucleotides, the CDR3 is TGCGCCAGCAGCCAAGTAGGGGCAGGGGACGATCAGCCCCAGCATTTT. The chain has TRBV4-1 and TRBJ1-5; D might be TRBD1 (6 bases). The CDR3 has 16 residues. Trimming shortened V by 1 base and J by 5 bases, and 15 bases separated the two germline ends. Germline V gives CDR1 MGHRA, CDR2 YSYEKL.

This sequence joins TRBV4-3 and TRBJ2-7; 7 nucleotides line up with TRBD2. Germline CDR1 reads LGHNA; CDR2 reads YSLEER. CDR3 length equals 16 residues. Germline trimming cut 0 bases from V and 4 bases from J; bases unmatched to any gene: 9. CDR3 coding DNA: TGCGCCAGCAGCCAAGATTGGAGCGGGGTCTGGTACGAGCAGTACTTC. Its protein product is CASSQDWSGVWYEQYF.

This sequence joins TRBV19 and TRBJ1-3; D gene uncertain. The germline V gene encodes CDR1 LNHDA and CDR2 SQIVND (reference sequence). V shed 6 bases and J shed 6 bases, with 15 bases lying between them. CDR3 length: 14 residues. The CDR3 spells CASRLGAAENTIYF. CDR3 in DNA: TGTGCCAGTAGGCTCGGAGCGGCGGAAAACACCATATATTTT.

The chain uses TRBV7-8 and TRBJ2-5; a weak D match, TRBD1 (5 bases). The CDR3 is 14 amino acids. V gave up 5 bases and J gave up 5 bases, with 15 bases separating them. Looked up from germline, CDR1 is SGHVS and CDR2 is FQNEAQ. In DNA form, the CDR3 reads TGTGCCAGCAGCCCGACAGCTCCCACGGAGACCCAGTACTTC. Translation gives CASSPTAPTETQYF.